Described below is a single T cell receptor (beta chain) sequence and its context. These data belong to a study of blood T cell repertoires in COVID-19. Study background: The United States, Italy and Spain supplied acute and convalescent COVID-19 samples. Sources were T cells, B-cell-depleted T cells, or PBMCs; the material itself was cDNA or gDNA.

From germline, CDR1 is LNHDA and CDR2 SQIVND (reference sequence). With 4 bases removed from V and 13 bases from J, the gap between germline ends came to 8 bases. The CDR3 length is 11 residues. Authors' analysis steps: The assay estimated nucleated cells by amplifying reference gene primers. TCRdb's table, derived via immunoSEQ multiplex PCR, lists solely in-frame clones and lacks some. V and J calls and clone size are given by that table; D and trimming were obtained from the DNA. Of about 210,000 clones listed, 83% are singletons. The chain is built from TRBV19 and TRBJ1-6; no definite D call. Sequenced: peripheral blood. This receptor was identified in a woman in her thirties or forties with active or convalescent COVID-19. CDR3 sequence (DNA): TGTGCCAGTAGTAATACATGGCCCCTCCACTTT. Translated, it gives CASSNTWPLHF.